Below are 13 T cell receptor beta chains sequenced from a single sample in a study of T cell repertoires in cytomegalovirus infection. TCRdb reanalysed the reads using MiXCR and keeps one entry per CDR3 protein. Here the sample spans roughly 630,000 distinct CDR3 sequences, less than 25% being singletons. Sequencing was done on a sample of CD8+ T cells from PBMCs. All receptors derive from a human donor in good health (CMV status not recorded). Some clones in this sample may be carry-over from other donors' samples.

This chain links TRBV28 with TRBJ2-1; D unresolved. CDR3 length: 14 residues. Germline values: CDR1 MDHEN, CDR2 SYDVKM. V lost 6 bases to trimming and J lost 3 bases, with 12 bases between them. In nucleotides, the CDR3 is TGTGCCAGCAGGCGCCAGGAGAACTACAATGAGCAGTTCTTC. Its protein is CASRRQENYNEQFF.

In its sample, this clonotype was seen many times. V and J are TRBV7-6 and TRBJ2-1; the D gene could be TRBD1 or TRBD2 (6 bases each). The germline V gene encodes CDR1 SGHVS and CDR2 FNYEAQ. The CDR3 extends over 17 amino acids. Trimming shortened V by 5 bases and J by 0 bases, and 17 bases separated the two germline ends. This chain's CDR3 is CASSPFPGASSYNEQFF. CDR3 DNA sequence: TGTGCCAGCAGCCCATTTCCGGGGGCAAGCTCCTACAATGAGCAGTTCTTC.

Remarks on this clonotype: A single base separates this from a much larger clone, so it may be a read error. This chain joins TRBV11-3 and TRBJ2-1; D not certain. The germline gives CDR1 SGHNT, CDR2 YENEEA. V dropped 5 bases and J dropped 5 bases, with 13 bases sitting between them. CDR3 length: 14 residues. The CDR3 loop reads CASSLYSTHNEQFF. In DNA form, the CDR3 reads TGTGCCAGCAGCCTATACAGTACCCACAATGAGCAGTTCTTC.

The chain recombines TRBV6-5 with TRBJ2-3; no clear D gene. Germline V gene sequence: CDR1 MNHEY, CDR2 SVGAGI. Trimming left V 0 bases short and J 2 bases short, with 21 bases between. The CDR3 totals 19 residues. In DNA, the CDR3 is TGTGCCAGCAGTTACTCGGTGAAGGGCGAGGAGCCCCACACAGATACGCAGTATTTT. This encodes CASSYSVKGEEPHTDTQYF.

As DNA, the CDR3 is TGTGCCAGCAGGCTAGCGGGGGGGCGTAAGCAGTATTTT. Its protein is CASRLAGGRKQYF. This sequence joins TRBV6-5 and TRBJ2-3; 12 nucleotides match TRBD2. The germline CDR1 and CDR2 sequences are MNHEY and SVGAGI. This CDR3 region has 13 residues. The V gene end was trimmed by 6 bases and the J gene end by 11 bases; junction bases not matched to a gene: 6.

The chain recombines TRBV3-1 with TRBJ2-7; D uncertain. Germline V gives CDR1 LGHDT, CDR2 YNNKEL (reference sequence). CDR3 length: 14 amino acids. With 1 base removed from V and 2 bases from J, the gap between germline ends came to 9 bases. The CDR3 spells CASSQGGLAYEQYF. The CDR3 DNA is TGTGCCAGCAGCCAAGGTGGGCTAGCCTACGAGCAGTACTTC.

This clonotype was recorded at least ten times. CDR3 region: CASSLGANYGYTF. In DNA, the CDR3 is TGTGCCAGCAGCTTGGGAGCTAACTATGGCTACACCTTC. The V and J genes are TRBV7-6 and TRBJ1-2, with unresolved D. The CDR3 covers 13 residues. From germline, CDR1 is SGHVS and CDR2 FNYEAQ. V lost 3 bases, J lost 0 bases, and 5 bases lay in between.

Ten or more counts support this clonotype. This chain joins TRBV6-6 and TRBJ2-3; tentative D call: TRBD1 (5 bases). The V end lost 7 bases, the J end lost 0 bases, and 11 bases lay between the germline ends. The CDR3 sequence is 14 residues long. Germline V CDR1 and CDR2: MNHNY, SVGAGI (reference sequence). The CDR3 DNA reads as TGTGCCAGCATTTTACAGGAGAGCACAGATACGCAGTATTTT. It encodes CASILQESTDTQYF.

The CDR3 is CSAGGPQYV. CDR3 DNA sequence: TGCAGTGCTGGTGGTCCGCAGTACGTC. V is TRBV20-1 and J is TRBJ2-7; the D is unclear. Germline V lookup: CDR1 DFQATT, CDR2 SNEGSKA (reference sequence). Between the trimmed V and J ends, which lost 5 bases and 9 bases, there was a span of 8 bases. CDR3 length: 9 amino acids.

This clonotype was counted between two and nine times. This rearrangement joins TRBV5-1 to TRBJ2-7, with D perhaps matching TRBD1 (6 bases). The CDR3 is 15 amino acids. The V gene's germline CDR1 is SGHRS and CDR2 YFSETQ. With 4 bases removed from V and 0 bases from J, the gap between germline ends came to 14 bases. CDR3 sequence (DNA): TGCGCCAGCAGCGCCGGGACACAGAACTCCTACGAGCAGTACTTC. Its translation: CASSAGTQNSYEQYF. The complete variable domain, with remaining parts taken from reference TRBV5-1 and TRBJ2-7, reads KAGVTQTPRYLIKTRGQQVTLSCSPISGHRSVSWYQQTPGQGLQFLFEYFSETQRNKGNFPGRFSGRQFSNSRSEMNVSTLELGDSALYLCASSAGTQNSYEQYFGPGTRLTVT.

This clonotype was picked up a small number of times. CDR3 coding DNA: TGTGCCAGCGGAACAGGTTATAGCAATCAGCCCCAGCATTTT. The encoded protein is CASGTGYSNQPQHF. The rearrangement uses TRBV6-2 or TRBV6-3 and TRBJ1-5; tentative D call: TRBD1 (5 bases). Germline V gives CDR1 MNHEY, CDR2 SVGEGT. Trimming took 8 bases from V and 0 from J, leaving 11 bases between them. The CDR3 extends over 14 amino acids.

The chain couples TRBV29-1 to TRBJ2-2; TRBD1 matches 10 bases. Looked up from germline, CDR1 is SQVTM and CDR2 is ANQGSEA. V shed 5 bases, J shed 6 bases, and the junction held 12 bases outside the gene matches. The CDR3 sequence is 16 residues long. The CDR3 coding sequence is TGCAGCGTTTCGGCCCCGGGACAGGGGACCTCCGGGGAGCTGTTTTTT. Translation gives CSVSAPGQGTSGELFF.

The V gene is TRBV7-6, the J gene TRBJ1-1; D remains ambiguous. Germline CDR1 and CDR2: SGHVS and FNYEAQ. V lost 2 bases to trimming and J lost 4 bases, with 8 bases between them. This CDR3 is built from 13 residues. The CDR3 here is CASSLNAGTEAFF. The CDR3 coding sequence is TGTGCCAGCAGCTTAAACGCGGGCACTGAAGCTTTCTTT.